These 26 T cell receptor beta chains originate from one sample sequenced in a study of neurological immune-mediated disorders. TCRdb itself ran the 5' RACE reads through MiXCR, one entry per CDR3 protein. The sample holds some 80,000 distinct CDR3 sequences, about 5% seen once. Indicated time point: longitudinal time-point 2. The specimen sequenced was PBMCs. The receptors derive from an older woman with multiple sclerosis.

This clonotype was observed at least ten times. At one end, the junction sequence differs from germline, possibly due to a read error. The rearrangement uses TRBV12-3 or TRBV12-4 and TRBJ2-2; 9 nucleotides line up with TRBD1. The CDR3 has 15 amino acids. In DNA, the CDR3 is TGTGCCAGCAGAACCGGGACAGGGAACCCCGGGGAGCTGTTTTTT. This sequence encodes CASRTGTGNPGELFF.

This clonotype has ten or more counts. V gene TRBV2 combines with J gene TRBJ2-7, with TRBD1 matching over 11 bases. V trimming: 7 bases; J trimming: 1 base; junction bases outside the gene matches: 6. Looked up from germline, CDR1 is SNHLY and CDR2 is FYNNEI. The CDR3 contains 15 residues. CDR3: CASTPGTGGSYEQYF. CDR3 sequence (DNA): TGTGCCAGCACCCCGGGGACAGGGGGTTCCTACGAGCAGTACTTC.

This clonotype was counted a few times. Written as DNA, the CDR3 is TGTGCCAGCCTGGGATCTGGACAGCAAGAGACCCAGTACTTC. This codes for CASLGSGQQETQYF. The genes are TRBV7-9 and TRBJ2-5; maybe TRBD1 (6 bases). This CDR3 spans 14 amino acids. CDR1 and CDR2 from the germline V gene are SEHNR and FQNEAQ (reference sequence). Trimming left V 8 bases short and J 2 bases short, with 15 bases between.

The table lists this clonotype with many counts. V usage is TRBV4-1 and J usage is TRBJ1-2, with TRBD1 matching over 8 bases. Germline loops: CDR1 MGHRA, CDR2 YSYEKL. The CDR3 is made up of 16 amino acids. V shed 0 bases and J 0 bases; nucleotides not matched to a gene: 3. This chain's CDR3 is CASSQEPTGANYGYTF. CDR3 DNA sequence: TGCGCCAGCAGCCAAGAACCGACAGGGGCTAACTATGGCTACACCTTC.

This clonotype was detected ten times or more. J is TRBJ1-5 and V is TRBV20-1, with TRBD1 identical over 7 bases. V lost 3 bases and J lost 3; bases outside the gene matches: 8. Germline V gene lookup returns CDR1 DFQATT and CDR2 SNEGSKA (reference sequence). The CDR3 extends over 15 amino acids. The CDR3 reads CSARGGQVLNQPQHF. The CDR3 DNA sequence: TGCAGTGCTAGGGGCGGACAGGTTCTCAATCAGCCCCAGCATTTT.

This clonotype appeared many times. V is TRBV5-1 and J is TRBJ2-1, with TRBD2 matching 9 bases. Germline values: CDR1 SGHRS, CDR2 YFSETQ. V was clipped by 0 bases and J by 6 bases; unmatched bases: 7. This CDR3 comprises 16 residues. CDR3 region: CASSLGDSGGFNEQFF. CDR3 DNA sequence: TGCGCCAGCAGCTTGGGGGATAGCGGGGGCTTCAATGAGCAGTTCTTC.

This clonotype was picked up many times. The CDR3 is CASSSARRANTEAFF. The CDR3, as DNA: TGTGCCAGCAGTTCCGCCCGGAGGGCGAACACTGAAGCTTTCTTT. This chain connects TRBV6-5 to TRBJ1-1; no reliable D call. The CDR3 is 15 amino acids. The germline V and J ends were trimmed by 4 bases and 1 base, with 13 bases remaining between them. Looked up from germline, CDR1 is MNHEY and CDR2 is SVGAGI.

This clonotype was seen only a few times. The chain employs TRBV18 and TRBJ2-2, with no clear D. The CDR3 runs to 14 residues. CDR1 is KGHSH and CDR2 is LQKENI in the germline V gene. The V and J ends lost 0 bases and 5 bases respectively, with 7 bases between them. This CDR3 reads CASSPPSRTGELFF. Here the CDR3 DNA reads TGTGCCAGCTCACCACCCTCGAGGACCGGGGAGCTGTTTTTT.

This clonotype was detected ten times or more. The J gene is TRBJ2-5, the V gene TRBV7-8; 11 nucleotides align to TRBD2. CDR1 and CDR2 from the germline V gene are SGHVS and FQNEAQ. This CDR3 is built from 16 residues. J lost 4 bases, V lost 5 bases, and 9 bases had no gene match. The CDR3 loop reads CASSPGKTSGVETQYF. The CDR3 nucleotides are TGTGCCAGCAGCCCGGGGAAGACTAGCGGGGTAGAGACCCAGTACTTC.

This clonotype was found many times. CDR3 sequence reads: CASSKEVAGGYEQYF. The CDR3 DNA reads as TGTGCCAGCAGCAAAGAGGTAGCGGGGGGGTACGAGCAGTACTTC. The chain recombines TRBV21-1 with TRBJ2-7; TRBD2 is the table's D call and was not checked against the DNA. TRBV21-1 is a pseudogene locus. The CDR3 has 15 amino acids.

This clonotype was picked up many times. The V and J genes are TRBV5-6 and TRBJ1-5; 11 bases align to TRBD1. The CDR3 runs to 15 residues. CDR1 and CDR2 from the germline V gene are SGHDT and YYEEEE. V trimming: 4 bases; J trimming: 6 bases; junction bases outside the gene matches: 6. The CDR3 DNA is TGTGCCAGCAGCCAAGGGACAGGGGGTCCTCAGCCCCAGCATTTT. Encoded protein: CASSQGTGGPQPQHF.

In its sample, this clonotype was seen many times. The V and J genes are TRBV20-1 and TRBJ1-2, with 10 bases that match TRBD1. J lost 5 bases, V lost 6 bases, and 6 bases had no gene match. The CDR3 loop spans 13 amino acids. Germline CDR1 reads DFQATT; CDR2 reads SNEGSKA (reference sequence). The CDR3 here is CSAPGQGGYGYTF. CDR3 in DNA: TGCAGTGCCCCAGGACAGGGGGGGTATGGCTACACCTTC.

This clonotype was found many times. The DNA of the CDR3 is TGTGCCACCAACAAGGAGACCCAGTACTTC. As protein: CATNKETQYF. The chain has TRBV24-1 and TRBJ2-5; no reliable D call. The CDR3 has 10 residues. Germline V gene lookup returns CDR1 KGHDR and CDR2 SFDVKD. Trimming pared 8 bases from V and 5 bases from J, leaving 5 bases between.

This clonotype was observed at least ten times. The V gene is TRBV20-1, the J gene TRBJ2-7, with D possibly matching TRBD2 (5 bases). Germline assignment: CDR1 DFQATT and CDR2 SNEGSKA (reference sequence). This CDR3 contains 12 residues. V lost 6 bases and J lost 4, with 13 bases in between. The DNA for the CDR3 is TGCAGTGCGCCGGGAAGGGTTTACGAGCAGTACTTC. This codes for CSAPGRVYEQYF.

Many counts were recorded for this clonotype. V is TRBV6-6 and J is TRBJ1-2, with a possible D match to TRBD1 (5 bases). Trimming pared 2 bases from V and 0 bases from J, leaving 10 bases between. The germline CDR1 and CDR2 sequences are MNHNY and SVGAGI (reference sequence). The CDR3 runs to 15 residues. The CDR3, as DNA: TGTGCCAGCAGTTACGGGGCAACCACTAACTATGGCTACACCTTC. Amino acids: CASSYGATTNYGYTF.

This clonotype was counted at least ten times. The chain's CDR3 is CASSQEPAMNTEAFF. In DNA, the CDR3 is TGCGCCAGCAGCCAAGAGCCAGCAATGAACACTGAAGCTTTCTTT. The chain joins TRBV4-1 to TRBJ1-1; no firm D call. V gave up 0 bases and J gave up 0 bases, with 8 bases separating them. Germline V gene lookup returns CDR1 MGHRA and CDR2 YSYEKL. The CDR3 consists of 15 residues.

This clonotype was recorded many times. This rearrangement joins TRBV27 to TRBJ1-5; 7 bases match TRBD1. Trimming took 5 bases from V and 1 from J; bases not matched to a gene: 11. This CDR3 is built from 17 residues. The germline CDR1 and CDR2 sequences are MNHEY and SMNVEV (reference sequence). The CDR3 region is CASSLYRQGSSNQPQHF. The CDR3 nucleotides read TGTGCCAGCAGTCTGTACCGACAGGGCTCGAGCAATCAGCCCCAGCATTTT.

This clonotype has ten or more counts. The CDR3 DNA reads TGTGCCAGCAGCTCACAGGGGGATATGAACACTGAAGCTTTCTTT. Its protein product is CASSSQGDMNTEAFF. This chain uses TRBV28 with TRBJ1-1, with 8 bases aligning to TRBD1. Germline lookup yields CDR1 MDHEN and CDR2 SYDVKM. This CDR3 spans 15 amino acids. The trim removed 6 bases at V and 0 bases at J, leaving 6 bases unmatched.

This clonotype was observed at least ten times. The rearrangement joins TRBV24-1 to TRBJ2-3; TRBD1 aligns across 9 bases. Unmatched junction bases numbered 8, after V lost 4 bases and J lost 4 bases. Germline V CDR1 and CDR2: KGHDR, SFDVKD. CDR3 size: 16 residues. The CDR3: CATSDPGTGGADTQYF. The CDR3 DNA reads as TGTGCCACCAGTGACCCAGGTACAGGGGGCGCAGATACGCAGTATTTT.

The sample holds many counts of this clonotype. The J gene is TRBJ1-4, the V gene TRBV28, with 8 bases identical to TRBD1. Germline-derived CDR1 and CDR2 are MDHEN and SYDVKM. The trim removed 6 bases at V and 5 bases at J, leaving 2 bases unmatched. CDR3 length: 13 residues. CDR3 in amino acids: CASRGQANEKLFF. The CDR3 nucleotides read TGTGCCAGCAGGGGACAGGCGAATGAAAAACTGTTTTTT.

This clonotype has a handful of counts. V and J are TRBV5-1 and TRBJ2-4; weak D call: TRBD2 (6 bases). From germline, CDR1 is SGHRS and CDR2 YFSETQ. The CDR3 totals 16 residues. Trimming stripped 0 bases from V and 1 base from J, with 11 bases between. The CDR3 DNA is TGCGCCAGCAGCTTGGGGTCTGGGGGGGCCAAAAACATTCAGTACTTC. This codes for CASSLGSGGAKNIQYF.

This clonotype was detected many times. CDR3 nucleotide sequence: TGCAGCGTTGAAGATTCGAGCGGGGGGTCGAAGCAGTTCTTC. It yields the protein CSVEDSSGGSKQFF. J is TRBJ2-1 and V is TRBV29-1, with 9 bases fitting TRBD2. Germline assignment: CDR1 SQVTM and CDR2 ANQGSEA. The length of the CDR3 is 14 residues. V shed 0 bases, J shed 11 bases, and the junction held 8 bases outside the gene matches.

This clonotype was seen repeatedly, ten times or more. The V and J genes are TRBV16 and TRBJ2-1; TRBD2 aligns across 12 bases. The germline V gene encodes CDR1 KGHSY and CDR2 FQNENV. The CDR3 extends over 17 amino acids. V lost 4 bases and J lost 6; bases outside the gene matches: 10. The DNA for the CDR3 is TGTGCCAGCAGCCTCTTTACTAGCGGGGGGAAGGCCAATGAGCAGTTCTTC. Translating it yields CASSLFTSGGKANEQFF.

This clonotype was detected many times. J is TRBJ1-3 and V is TRBV5-6; TRBD1 matches 7 bases. The CDR3 covers 14 residues. Germline-derived CDR1 and CDR2 are SGHDT and YYEEEE. V lost 4 bases and J lost 6; bases outside the gene matches: 7. The CDR3 region has the DNA TGTGCCAGCAGCCCGGACAGGAAGAAAAACACCATATATTTT. Protein: CASSPDRKKNTIYF.

This clonotype was seen at least ten times. The chain joins TRBV20-1 to TRBJ1-2; 8 bases agree with TRBD1. The germline V gene has CDR1 DFQATT and CDR2 SNEGSKA (reference sequence). Trimming removed 5 bases from V and 8 bases from J; junction bases left unmatched: 7. The CDR3 is 12 residues long. The DNA of the CDR3 is TGCAGTGCTGAGCAGGGGGCACGAGGCTACACCTTC. Amino acids: CSAEQGARGYTF.

This chain connects TRBV7-2 to TRBJ1-1; TRBD1 is a possible D gene (5 bases). The CDR3 runs to 16 residues. Germline values: CDR1 SGHTA, CDR2 FQGNSA. V lost 5 bases and J 1 base, leaving 17 bases between the germline ends. The CDR3 is CASSPVGAVGNTEAFF. For the CDR3, the DNA is TGTGCCAGCAGCCCCGTAGGGGCAGTTGGGAACACTGAAGCTTTCTTT.